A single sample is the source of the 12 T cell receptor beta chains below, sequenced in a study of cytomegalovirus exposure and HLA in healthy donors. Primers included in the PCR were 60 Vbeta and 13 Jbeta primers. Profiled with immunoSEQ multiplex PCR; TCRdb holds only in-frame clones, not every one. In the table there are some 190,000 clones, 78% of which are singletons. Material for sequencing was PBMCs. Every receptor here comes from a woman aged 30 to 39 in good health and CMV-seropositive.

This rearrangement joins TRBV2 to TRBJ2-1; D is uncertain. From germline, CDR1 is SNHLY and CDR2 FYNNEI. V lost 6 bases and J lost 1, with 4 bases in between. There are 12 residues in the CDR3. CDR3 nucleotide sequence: TGTGCCAGCAGCCGTTCCTACAATGAGCAGTTCTTC. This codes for CASSRSYNEQFF.

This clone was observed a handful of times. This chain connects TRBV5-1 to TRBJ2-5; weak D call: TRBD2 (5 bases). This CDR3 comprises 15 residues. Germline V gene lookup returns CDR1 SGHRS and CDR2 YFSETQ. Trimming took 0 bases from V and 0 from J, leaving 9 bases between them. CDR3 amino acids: CASSLALDYQETQYF. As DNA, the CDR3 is TGCGCCAGCAGCTTGGCCTTGGACTACCAAGAGACCCAGTACTTC.

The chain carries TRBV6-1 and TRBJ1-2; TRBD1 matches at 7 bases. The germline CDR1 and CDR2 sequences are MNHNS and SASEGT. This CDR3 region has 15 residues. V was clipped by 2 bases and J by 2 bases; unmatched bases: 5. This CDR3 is CASSEHTGENYGYTF. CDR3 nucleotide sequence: TGTGCCAGCAGTGAACATACAGGGGAAAACTATGGCTACACCTTC.

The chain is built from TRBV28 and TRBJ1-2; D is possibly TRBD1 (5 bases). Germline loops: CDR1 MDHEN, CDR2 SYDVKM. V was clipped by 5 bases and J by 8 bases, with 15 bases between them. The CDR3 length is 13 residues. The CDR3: CASSLAEAGGYTF. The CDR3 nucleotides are TGTGCCAGCAGTCTCGCCGAGGCAGGGGGCTACACCTTC.

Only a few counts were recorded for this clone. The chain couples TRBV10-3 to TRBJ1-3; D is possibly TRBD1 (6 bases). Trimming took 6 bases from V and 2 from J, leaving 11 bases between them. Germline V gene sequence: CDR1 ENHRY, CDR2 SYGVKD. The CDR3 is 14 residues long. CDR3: CAIRSGDPGNTIYF. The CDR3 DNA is TGTGCCATCAGATCAGGGGATCCTGGAAACACCATATATTTT.

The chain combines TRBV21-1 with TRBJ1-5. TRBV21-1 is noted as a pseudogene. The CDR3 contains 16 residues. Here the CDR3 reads CASRSGGQEGNQPQHF. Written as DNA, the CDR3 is TGTGCCAGCAGATCTGGAGGGCAGGAGGGGAATCAGCCCCAGCATTTT.

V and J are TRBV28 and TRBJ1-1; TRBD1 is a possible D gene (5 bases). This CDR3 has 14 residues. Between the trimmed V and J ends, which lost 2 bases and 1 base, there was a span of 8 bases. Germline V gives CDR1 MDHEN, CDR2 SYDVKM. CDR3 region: CASSLTRANTEAFF. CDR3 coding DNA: TGTGCCAGCAGTTTAACCAGGGCGAACACTGAAGCTTTCTTT.

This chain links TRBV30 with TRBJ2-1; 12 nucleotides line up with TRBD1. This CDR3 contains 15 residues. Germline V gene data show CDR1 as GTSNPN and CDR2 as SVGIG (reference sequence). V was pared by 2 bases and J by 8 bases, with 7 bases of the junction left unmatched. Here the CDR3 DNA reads TGTGCCTGGAGTCGGGGGACAGGGGGCGGCGATGAGCAGTTCTTC. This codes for CAWSRGTGGGDEQFF.

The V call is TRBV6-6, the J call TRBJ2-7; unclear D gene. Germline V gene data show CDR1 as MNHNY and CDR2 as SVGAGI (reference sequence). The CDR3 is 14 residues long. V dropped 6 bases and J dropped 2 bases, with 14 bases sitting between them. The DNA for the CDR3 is TGTGCCAGCAGCCACAGTTCTACCACCTACGAGCAGTACTTC. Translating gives CASSHSSTTYEQYF.

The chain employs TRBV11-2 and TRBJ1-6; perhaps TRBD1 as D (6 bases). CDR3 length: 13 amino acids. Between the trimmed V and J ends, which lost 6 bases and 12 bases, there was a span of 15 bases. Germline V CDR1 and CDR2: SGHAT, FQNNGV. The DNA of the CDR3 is TGTGCCAGCAGTATACAGGGAAGTGGACCCCTCCACTTT. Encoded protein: CASSIQGSGPLHF.

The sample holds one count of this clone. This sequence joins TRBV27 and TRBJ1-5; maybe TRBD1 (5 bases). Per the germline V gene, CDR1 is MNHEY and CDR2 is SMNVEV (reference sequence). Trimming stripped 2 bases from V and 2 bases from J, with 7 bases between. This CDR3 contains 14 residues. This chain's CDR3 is CASSLRGGNQPQHF. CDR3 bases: TGTGCCAGCAGTTTAAGGGGTGGCAATCAGCCCCAGCATTTT.

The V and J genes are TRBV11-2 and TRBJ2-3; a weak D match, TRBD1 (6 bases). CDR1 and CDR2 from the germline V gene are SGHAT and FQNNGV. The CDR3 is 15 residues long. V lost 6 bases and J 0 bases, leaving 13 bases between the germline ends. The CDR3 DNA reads TGTGCCAGCAGACCCAGGGGATCAAGCACAGATACGCAGTATTTT. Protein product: CASRPRGSSTDTQYF.